This T cell receptor beta chain was captured by sequencing in a study of radiotherapy plus CTLA-4 blockade in lung cancer. The overall study: An objective response was seen in around a sixth of patients, and disease control in about 31%.

Clones were read by immunoSEQ multiplex PCR, and TCRdb kept only the in-frame ones, dropping some. The data contain about 120,000 clones, just under 80% of them singletons. Study-wide results and caveats: There was expansion of tumor-derived TCR clones in blood after radiotherapy plus ipilimumab. Early clonal dynamics of blood T cells, together with interferon-beta, were reported as the best response predictor.

CDR1 and CDR2 from the germline V gene are SGHDN and FVKESK. CDR3 length: 14 amino acids. V lost 6 bases to trimming and J lost 1 base, with 12 bases between them. Concerning this clone itself: Its cognate antigen is unknown.

This specimen consisted of peripheral blood, obtained from a patient treated with radiotherapy plus ipilimumab. The V gene is TRBV14, the J gene TRBJ1-1, with a weak D call TRBD1 (5 bases). This receptor was taken from a human donor with non-small cell lung cancer who had a partial response to radiotherapy plus ipilimumab. The DNA for the CDR3 is TGTGCCAGCAGTCGACGGGGGTGGAACACTGAAGCTTTCTTT. Translating it yields CASSRRGWNTEAFF.